Below are 18 T cell receptor beta chains sequenced from a single sample in a study of cytomegalovirus exposure and HLA in healthy donors. The PCR used 60 Vbeta and 13 Jbeta primers. Measured with immunoSEQ multiplex PCR; TCRdb has only the in-frame clones, and not every one. The table shows 130,000 to 150,000 clones, with 60% to 80% occurring only once. Material for sequencing was PBMCs. The receptor source for this set is a male donor in good health and CMV-seronegative.

V and J are TRBV5-4 and TRBJ2-3, with D hard to call. CDR1 and CDR2 (germline): SGHNT, YYREEE (reference sequence). The ends were cut back, 4 bases at V and 1 base at J, with 13 bases in the middle. The CDR3 contains 15 residues. CDR3 sequence (DNA): TGTGCCAGCAGCCTCGGTGGAGTAGGCACAGATACGCAGTATTTT. Protein: CASSLGGVGTDTQYF.

J is TRBJ2-3 and V is TRBV9, with 7 bases aligning to TRBD1. Losses at the gene ends were 2 bases for V and 2 bases for J; bases not matched to a gene: 5. CDR3 size: 15 residues. Germline CDR1 and CDR2: SGDLS and YYNGEE. The DNA of the CDR3 is TGTGCCAGCAGCGTCCAGGGACAGTACACAGATACGCAGTATTTT. It specifies CASSVQGQYTDTQYF.

The CDR3 region has the DNA TGCGCCAGCAGCCAAGACACACAGGGAATCGGCGGCGATGGCTACACCTTC. Its translation is CASSQDTQGIGGDGYTF. V usage is TRBV4-3 and J usage is TRBJ1-2; D is perhaps TRBD1 (6 bases). Germline V gene data show CDR1 as LGHNA and CDR2 as YSLEER. With 0 bases removed from V and 6 bases from J, the gap between germline ends came to 20 bases. CDR3 length: 17 residues.

There are a few counts of this clone. The chain combines TRBV6-5 with TRBJ1-1; 9 nucleotides match TRBD1. This CDR3 is built from 14 residues. Germline CDR1 MNHEY, CDR2 SVGAGI. The V and J ends lost 6 bases and 3 bases, in that order; junction bases with no gene match: 5. The CDR3 DNA is TGTGCCAGCAGCCCCGGGACAGGGTACACTGAAGCTTTCTTT. Protein product: CASSPGTGYTEAFF.

The chain is built from TRBV6-1 and TRBJ2-1; TRBD1 is a possible D gene (6 bases). CDR1 is MNHNS and CDR2 is SASEGT in the germline V gene. The V and J ends lost 3 bases and 4 bases respectively, with 10 bases between them. The length of the CDR3 is 14 residues. CDR3 in amino acids: CASSDRTDYNEQFF. DNA of the CDR3: TGTGCCAGCAGTGACCGGACAGATTACAATGAGCAGTTCTTC.

The chain is built from TRBV7-8 and TRBJ2-1; 8 nucleotides line up with TRBD1. V lost 1 base, J lost 9 bases, and 5 bases stayed unmatched. The V gene's germline CDR1 is SGHVS and CDR2 FQNEAQ. There are 14 residues in the CDR3. CDR3 region: CASSLVGQGREQFF. The CDR3, as DNA: TGTGCCAGCAGCTTAGTTGGACAGGGACGTGAGCAGTTCTTC.

J is TRBJ2-2 and V is TRBV11-3; unclear D gene. Germline CDR1 is SGHNT and CDR2 is YENEEA. With 5 bases removed from V and 0 bases from J, the gap between germline ends came to 4 bases. The CDR3 covers 13 residues. CDR3 sequence: CASSISNTGELFF. In DNA, the CDR3 is TGTGCCAGCAGCATCTCGAACACCGGGGAGCTGTTTTTT.

This rearrangement joins TRBV27 to TRBJ2-5; 8 nucleotides match TRBD1. Matching the DNA end better, TRBJ2-7 makes the J call doubtful. Germline loops: CDR1 MNHEY, CDR2 SMNVEV (reference sequence). This CDR3 spans 14 amino acids. The CDR3 here is CASSRTGSNYEQYF. In DNA, the CDR3 is TGTGCCAGCAGTCGGACAGGGTCGAACTACGAGCAGTACTTC.

This sequence joins TRBV7-2 and TRBJ1-2; D gene unclear. The germline CDR1 and CDR2 sequences are SGHTA and FQGNSA. This CDR3 spans 13 amino acids. Trimming stripped 6 bases from V and 4 bases from J, with 12 bases between. CDR3 nucleotide sequence: TGTGCCAGCAGGTCTCCTATTCCCTATGGCTACACCTTC. It yields the protein CASRSPIPYGYTF.

There are a few counts of this clone. The chain carries TRBV7-9 and TRBJ1-5; 11 nucleotides agree with TRBD1. CDR3 size: 14 residues. Germline V gives CDR1 SEHNR, CDR2 FQNEAQ (reference sequence). Trimming at V came to 5 bases and at J to 4 bases, leaving 1 base not matched to a gene. CDR3 sequence reads: CASSRDRGNQPQHF. CDR3 nucleotide sequence: TGTGCCAGCAGCCGGGACAGGGGGAATCAGCCCCAGCATTTT.

The chain combines TRBV7-9 with TRBJ1-5; D is possibly TRBD1 (5 bases). V dropped 4 bases and J dropped 4 bases, with 11 bases sitting between them. Germline lookup yields CDR1 SEHNR and CDR2 FQNEAQ (reference sequence). There are 14 residues in the CDR3. The CDR3 reads CASSSNGGNQPQHF. CDR3 sequence (DNA): TGTGCCAGCAGCTCCAACGGGGGGAATCAGCCCCAGCATTTT.

The rearrangement uses TRBV6-5 and TRBJ2-1, with 8 bases lining up with TRBD1. The V segment lost 5 bases and the J segment 5 bases; nucleotides outside the gene matches: 5. Germline V gene lookup returns CDR1 MNHEY and CDR2 SVGAGI. The CDR3 length is 14 residues. The CDR3: CASSPRTGNNEQFF. The CDR3, as DNA: TGTGCCAGCAGTCCCCGGACAGGGAACAATGAGCAGTTCTTC.

V usage is TRBV9 and J usage is TRBJ2-1; 8 bases are a match to TRBD1. Germline V CDR1 and CDR2: SGDLS, YYNGEE. The CDR3 has 15 amino acids. The V segment lost 4 bases and the J segment 8 bases; nucleotides outside the gene matches: 11. The CDR3 sequence: CASSLDRGRVDEQFF. CDR3 coding DNA: TGTGCCAGCAGCCTAGACAGGGGACGGGTTGATGAGCAGTTCTTC.

This sequence joins TRBV30 and TRBJ2-7, with TRBD2 matching 10 bases. The V gene's germline CDR1 is GTSNPN and CDR2 SVGIG (reference sequence). V was clipped by 2 bases and J by 1 base; unmatched bases: 2. The CDR3 totals 14 residues. For the CDR3, the DNA is TGTGCCTGGAGTAGGACTAGCGGATCCTACGAGCAGTACTTC. Translated: CAWSRTSGSYEQYF.

The chain has TRBV19 and TRBJ2-3; TRBD1 might be the D (8 bases). The V gene's germline CDR1 is LNHDA and CDR2 SQIVND (reference sequence). V lost 3 bases and J lost 2, with 30 bases in between. There are 21 residues in the CDR3. CDR3 DNA sequence: TGTGCCAGTAGTATTTTCCCCAGCGGGACAGGACCCAATTTTTTCACAGATACGCAGTATTTT. Protein sequence: CASSIFPSGTGPNFFTDTQYF.

The V call is TRBV15, the J call TRBJ1-1; 7 bases line up with TRBD1. Losses at the gene ends were 0 bases for V and 5 bases for J; bases not matched to a gene: 3. The CDR3 is 14 residues long. The germline V gene has CDR1 LNHNV and CDR2 YYDKDF (reference sequence). CDR3 in amino acids: CATSRDQTGTEAFF. CDR3 coding DNA: TGTGCCACCAGCAGAGATCAGACAGGGACTGAAGCTTTCTTT.

The chain has TRBV19 and TRBJ2-1; 12 nucleotides line up with TRBD1. The CDR3 spans 18 residues. After removal of 6 bases from V and 1 base from J, the junction contained 10 bases not matched to a gene. Germline V gene sequence: CDR1 LNHDA, CDR2 SQIVND (reference sequence). In nucleotides, the CDR3 is TGTGCCAGTAGGAATTTAGGGACAGGGGGCTCTTCCTACAATGAGCAGTTCTTC. Translating gives CASRNLGTGGSSYNEQFF.

The gene calls are TRBV10-1 and TRBJ1-2; D not resolved. V lost 6 bases and J lost 7, with 9 bases in between. Germline CDR1 WNHNN, CDR2 SYGVQD (reference sequence). This CDR3 has 11 amino acids. The CDR3 loop is CASRAGCGYTF. The DNA of the CDR3 is TGCGCCAGCAGGGCGGGCTGTGGCTACACCTTC.